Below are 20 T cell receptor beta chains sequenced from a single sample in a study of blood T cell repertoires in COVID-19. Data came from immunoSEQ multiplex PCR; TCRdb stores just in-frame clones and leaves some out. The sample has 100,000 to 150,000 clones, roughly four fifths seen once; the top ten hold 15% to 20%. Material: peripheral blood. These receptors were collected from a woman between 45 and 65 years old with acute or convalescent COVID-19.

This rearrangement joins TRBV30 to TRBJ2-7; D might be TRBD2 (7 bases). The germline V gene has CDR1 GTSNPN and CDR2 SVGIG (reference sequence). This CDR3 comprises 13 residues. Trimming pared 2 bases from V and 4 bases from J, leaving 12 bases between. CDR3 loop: CAWSLGGLYEQYF. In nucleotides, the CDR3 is TGTGCCTGGAGTTTGGGGGGGCTTTACGAGCAGTACTTC.

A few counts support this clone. Written as DNA, the CDR3 is TGCGCCAGCAGCTTGGCAGGGTCGGGAGAGACCCAGTACTTC. Its protein product is CASSLAGSGETQYF. The chain joins TRBV5-1 to TRBJ2-5; maybe TRBD1 (5 bases). This CDR3 is 14 amino acids long. V lost 0 bases and J 4 bases, leaving 10 bases between the germline ends. Per germline, CDR1 SGHRS and CDR2 YFSETQ.

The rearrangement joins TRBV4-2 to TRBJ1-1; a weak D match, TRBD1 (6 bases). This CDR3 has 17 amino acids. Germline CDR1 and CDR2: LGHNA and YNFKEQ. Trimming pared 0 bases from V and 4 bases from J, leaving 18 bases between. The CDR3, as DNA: TGTGCCAGCAGCCAAGAATCTCTGGGGGCCTTGGTCACTGAAGCTTTCTTT. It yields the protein CASSQESLGALVTEAFF.

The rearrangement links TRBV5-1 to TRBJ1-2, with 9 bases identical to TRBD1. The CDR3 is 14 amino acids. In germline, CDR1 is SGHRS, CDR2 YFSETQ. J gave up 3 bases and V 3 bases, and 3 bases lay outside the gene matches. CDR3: CASSSTGGDYGYTF. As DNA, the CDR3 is TGCGCCAGCAGCTCGACAGGGGGGGACTATGGCTACACCTTC.

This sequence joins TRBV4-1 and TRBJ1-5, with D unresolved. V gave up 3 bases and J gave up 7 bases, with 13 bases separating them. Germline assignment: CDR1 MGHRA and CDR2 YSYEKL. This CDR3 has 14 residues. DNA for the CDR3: TGCGCCAGCAGCCAGTCCCGGCGGGAACAGCCCCAGCATTTT. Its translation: CASSQSRREQPQHF.

As DNA, the CDR3 is TGCAGTGTTAGTAGGGGAGGAGGCTACACCTTC. It specifies CSVSRGGGYTF. The chain couples TRBV20-1 to TRBJ1-2; possibly TRBD1 for D (5 bases). Trimming took 7 bases from V and 8 from J, leaving 14 bases between them. The germline CDR1 and CDR2 sequences are DFQATT and SNEGSKA (reference sequence). This CDR3 has 11 amino acids.

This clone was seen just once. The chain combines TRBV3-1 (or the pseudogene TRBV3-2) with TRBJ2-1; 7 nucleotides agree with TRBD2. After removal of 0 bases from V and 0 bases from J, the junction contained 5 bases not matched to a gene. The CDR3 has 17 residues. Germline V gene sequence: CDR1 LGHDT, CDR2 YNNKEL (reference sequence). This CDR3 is CASSQEGGGGSYNEQFF. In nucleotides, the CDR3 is TGTGCCAGCAGCCAAGAGGGTGGCGGGGGCTCCTACAATGAGCAGTTCTTC.

The CDR3 loop is CASSLDGDTIYF. Here the CDR3 DNA reads TGCGCCAGCAGCCTGGACGGAGACACCATATATTTT. The V gene is TRBV5-1, the J gene TRBJ1-3; D gene unclear. The V and J ends lost 4 bases and 8 bases respectively, with 10 bases between them. The CDR3 runs to 12 residues. CDR1 is SGHRS and CDR2 is YFSETQ in the germline V gene.

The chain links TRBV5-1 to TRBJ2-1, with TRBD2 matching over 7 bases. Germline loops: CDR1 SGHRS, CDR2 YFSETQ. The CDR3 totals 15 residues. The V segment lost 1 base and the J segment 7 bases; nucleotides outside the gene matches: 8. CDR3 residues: CASSLSGAASNEQFF. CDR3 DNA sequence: TGCGCCAGCAGCTTGAGCGGGGCTGCGAGTAATGAGCAGTTCTTC.

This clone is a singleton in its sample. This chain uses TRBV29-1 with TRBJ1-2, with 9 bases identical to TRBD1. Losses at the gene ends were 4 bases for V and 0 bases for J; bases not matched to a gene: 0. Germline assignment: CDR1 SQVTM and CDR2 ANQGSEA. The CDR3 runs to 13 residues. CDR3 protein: CSVGDRANYGYTF. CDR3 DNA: TGCAGCGTTGGGGACAGGGCTAACTATGGCTACACCTTC.

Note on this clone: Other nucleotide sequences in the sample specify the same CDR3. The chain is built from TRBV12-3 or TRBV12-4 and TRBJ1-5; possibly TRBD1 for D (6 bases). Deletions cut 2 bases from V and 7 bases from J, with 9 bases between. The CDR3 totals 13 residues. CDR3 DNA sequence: TGTGCCAGCAGTTTAACAGGGAACCAGCCCCAGCATTTT. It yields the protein CASSLTGNQPQHF.

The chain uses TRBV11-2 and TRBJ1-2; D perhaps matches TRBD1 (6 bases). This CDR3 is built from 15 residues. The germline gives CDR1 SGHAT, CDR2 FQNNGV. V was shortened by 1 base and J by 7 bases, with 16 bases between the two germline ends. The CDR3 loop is CASSLGSRGEGGYTF. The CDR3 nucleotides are TGTGCCAGCAGCTTAGGTTCCAGGGGCGAGGGTGGCTACACCTTC.

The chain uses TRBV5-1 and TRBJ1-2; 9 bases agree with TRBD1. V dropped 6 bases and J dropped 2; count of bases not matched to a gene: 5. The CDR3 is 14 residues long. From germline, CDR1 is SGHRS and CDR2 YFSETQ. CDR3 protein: CASNRDRDNYGYTF. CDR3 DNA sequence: TGCGCCAGCAACCGGGACAGGGACAACTATGGCTACACCTTC.

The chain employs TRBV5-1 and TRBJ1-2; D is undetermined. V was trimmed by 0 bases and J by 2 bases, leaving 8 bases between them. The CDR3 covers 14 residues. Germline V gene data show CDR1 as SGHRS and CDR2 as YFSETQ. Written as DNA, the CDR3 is TGCGCCAGCAGCTTGGACGCCAGGAACTATGGCTACACCTTC. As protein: CASSLDARNYGYTF.

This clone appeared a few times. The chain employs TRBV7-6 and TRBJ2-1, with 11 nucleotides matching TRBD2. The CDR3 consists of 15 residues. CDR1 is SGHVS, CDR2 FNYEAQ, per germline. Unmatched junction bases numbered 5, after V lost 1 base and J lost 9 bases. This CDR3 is CASSLVAGGNSEQFF. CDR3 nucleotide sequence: TGTGCCAGCAGCTTAGTAGCGGGGGGGAATAGTGAGCAGTTCTTC.

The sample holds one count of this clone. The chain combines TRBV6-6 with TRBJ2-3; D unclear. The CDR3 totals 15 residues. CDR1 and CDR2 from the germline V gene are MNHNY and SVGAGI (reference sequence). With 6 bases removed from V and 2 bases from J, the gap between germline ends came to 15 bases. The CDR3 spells CASSQTEVHTDTQYF. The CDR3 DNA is TGTGCCAGCAGCCAAACAGAAGTACACACAGATACGCAGTATTTT.

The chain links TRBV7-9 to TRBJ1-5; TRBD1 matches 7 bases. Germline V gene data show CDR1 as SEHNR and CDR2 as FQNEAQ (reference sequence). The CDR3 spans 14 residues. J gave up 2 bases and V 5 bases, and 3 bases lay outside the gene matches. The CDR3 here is CASSRTGRNQPQHF. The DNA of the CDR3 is TGTGCCAGCAGCAGGACAGGACGCAATCAGCCCCAGCATTTT.

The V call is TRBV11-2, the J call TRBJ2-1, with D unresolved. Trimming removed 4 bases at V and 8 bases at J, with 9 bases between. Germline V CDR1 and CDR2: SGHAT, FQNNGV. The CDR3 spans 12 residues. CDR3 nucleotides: TGTGCCAGCAGCTCCGGGTGGGATGAGCAGTTCTTC. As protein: CASSSGWDEQFF.

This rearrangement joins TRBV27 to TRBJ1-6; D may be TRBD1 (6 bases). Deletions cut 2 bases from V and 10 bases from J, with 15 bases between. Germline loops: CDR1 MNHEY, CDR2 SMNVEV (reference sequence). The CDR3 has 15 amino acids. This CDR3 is CASSLRGQGGSPLHF. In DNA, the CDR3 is TGTGCCAGCAGTTTACGGGGGCAGGGAGGGTCACCCCTCCACTTT.

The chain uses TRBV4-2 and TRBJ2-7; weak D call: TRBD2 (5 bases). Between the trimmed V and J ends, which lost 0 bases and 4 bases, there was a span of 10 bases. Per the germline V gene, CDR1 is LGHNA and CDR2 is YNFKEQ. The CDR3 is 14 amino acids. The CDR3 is CASSQDDGLYEQYF. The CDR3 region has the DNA TGTGCCAGCAGCCAAGATGACGGACTGTACGAGCAGTACTTC.